This T cell receptor beta chain was captured in a study of beta chain features in type 1 diabetes. The study's findings and limits: It was among patients, rather than healthy donors, that naive, central memory and Treg TCRB repertoires appeared more similar. Type 1 diabetes patients had moderately but significantly shorter TCRB CDR3s in all four CD4+ subsets.

Sorted populations all exceeded 95% purity. Since all of the isolated RNA was reverse transcribed, expressed TCRB transcripts were what got sequenced. Generated by immunoSEQ multiplex PCR, the TCRdb table keeps only in-frame clones and is missing some. The sample includes 400,000 or so clones, around 12% of them seen just once. For this clone: Antigen specificity is unknown.

This clonotype was obtained from a woman aged 18-30 years with type 1 diabetes. The specimen sequenced was naive CD4+ T cells from blood.

This CDR3 reads CASSYVAVRSTDTQYF. The CDR3 nucleotides are TGTGCCAGCAGTTACGTAGCGGTGAGGTCCACAGATACGCAGTATTTT. The V and J genes are TRBV6-5 and TRBJ2-3; possible D gene TRBD2, 6 bases. The V end lost 2 bases, the J end lost 2 bases, and 14 bases lay between the germline ends. CDR1 and CDR2 (germline): MNHEY, SVGAGI. The length of the CDR3 is 16 residues.